This T cell receptor (beta chain) came from a study of blood T cell repertoires in COVID-19. TCRdb's table, derived via immunoSEQ multiplex PCR, lists solely in-frame clones and lacks some. This repertoire shows over 15,000 clones, roughly nine tenths found once; its top ten account for approximately 10%. The TCR was taken from a man of 80 years or more with acute or convalescent COVID-19. The sample consisted of peripheral blood.

In DNA, the CDR3 is TGTGCCAGCTCACCAGCGACTAGCGGTTTGAACACCGGGGAGCTGTTTTTT. This codes for CASSPATSGLNTGELFF. The gene calls are TRBV18 and TRBJ2-2; the match to TRBD2 covers 9 bases. The germline V gene encodes CDR1 KGHSH and CDR2 LQKENI. Unmatched junction bases numbered 5, after V lost 2 bases and J lost 1 base. The CDR3 covers 17 residues. The full variable domain, in which reference TRBV18 and TRBJ2-2 provide the parts outside the CDR3, is NAGVMQNPRHLVRRRGQEARLRCSPMKGHSHVYWYRQLPEEGLKFMVYLQKENIIDESGMPKERFSAEFPKEGPSILRIQQVVRGDSAAYFCASSPATSGLNTGELFFGEGSRLTVL.